Listed below are T cell receptor beta chains from one sample, sequenced in a study of control samples from healthy donors and cancer patients. Profiled with immunoSEQ multiplex PCR; TCRdb holds only in-frame clones, not every one. The data hold 100,000 to 150,000 clones, with under 95% observed a single time. Sequencing was done on a sample of blood. These receptors were collected from a man younger than 35 in good health. Each CDR3 is given with its conserved first and last residue. Fields, in order: D gene, clone size, V gene, J gene, CDR3 protein, CDR3 DNA. The D gene is left open where the match is weak. Rows may omit the clone size; those that give it use once, few, many or a size class.

.	.	TRBV10-2	TRBJ2-1	CASGRTDYNEQFF	TGCGCCAGCGGACGGACAGACTACAATGAGCAGTTCTTC
TRBD2	.	TRBV7-3	TRBJ2-5	CASSVLAGGPETQYF	TGTGCCAGCAGCGTACTAGCGGGGGGGCCGGAGACCCAGTACTTC
.	once	TRBV9	TRBJ1-6	CASSSTAEGTNSPLHF	TGTGCCAGCAGCTCCACGGCAGAGGGTACCAATTCACCCCTCCACTTT
.	few	TRBV7-9	TRBJ2-7	CASSLRAGMNEQYF	TGTGCCAGCAGCTTAAGGGCAGGGATGAACGAGCAGTACTTC
TRBD2	.	TRBV3-1/TRBV3-2	TRBJ2-1	CASSVIPGLAGGKSSYNEQFF	TGTGCCAGCAGCGTTATTCCGGGACTAGCGGGGGGGAAGAGCTCCTACAATGAGCAGTTCTTC
.	.	TRBV6-5	TRBJ1-2	CASSYDGGVNYGYTF	TGTGCCAGCAGTTACGATGGGGGGGTGAACTATGGCTACACCTTC
.	.	TRBV10-1	TRBJ2-3	CASSEDSTDTQYF	TGCGCCAGCAGTGAGGATAGCACAGATACGCAGTATTTT
.	.	TRBV6-5	TRBJ1-4	CASSYSLTASEKLFF	TGTGCCAGCAGCTACTCGCTGACGGCGAGTGAAAAACTGTTTTTT
TRBD1	.	TRBV13	TRBJ2-2	CASSGRDRANTGELFF	TGTGCCAGCAGCGGACGGGACAGAGCGAACACCGGGGAGCTGTTTTTT
TRBD1	.	TRBV19	TRBJ1-1	CASIGTGSEAFF	TGTGCCAGTATAGGGACAGGGTCTGAAGCTTTCTTT
.	.	TRBV18	TRBJ2-7	CASSPVRVPHEQYF	TGTGCCAGCTCACCCGTCAGGGTCCCCCACGAGCAGTACTTC
.	.	TRBV5-5	TRBJ2-3	CASSRGGFTDTQYF	TGTGCCAGCAGCCGGGGCGGATTCACAGATACGCAGTATTTT
.	once	TRBV30	TRBJ2-1	CAWSPGDEQFF	TGTGCCTGGAGTCCAGGGGATGAGCAGTTCTTC
.	.	TRBV6-2/TRBV6-3	TRBJ2-7	CASSFVSGVAEQYF	TGTGCCAGCAGTTTCGTATCAGGGGTGGCCGAGCAGTACTTC
.	.	TRBV6-6	TRBJ1-1	CASSYPDGNTEAFF	TGTGCCAGCAGTTACCCGGACGGGAACACTGAAGCTTTCTTT
TRBD1	once	TRBV6-6	TRBJ1-2	CASSSPRGNYGYTF	TGTGCCAGCTCTTCCCCCAGGGGGAACTATGGCTACACCTTC
.	.	TRBV5-1	TRBJ2-5	CASSLVTQGEETQYF	TGCGCCAGCAGCTTGGTCACACAGGGAGAGGAGACCCAGTACTTC
TRBD1	.	TRBV5-1	TRBJ2-5	CASSRGTGLYQETQYF	TGCGCCAGCAGCCGGGGGACAGGCTTGTACCAAGAGACCCAGTACTTC
.	.	TRBV6-6	TRBJ1-2	CASRLDDTSLLEGYTF	TGTGCCAGCAGACTGGATGACACCTCCCTTCTAGAGGGCTACACCTTC
.	once	TRBV6-2/TRBV6-3	TRBJ1-5	CASSYLSRDSNQPQHF	TGTGCCAGCAGTTATCTTTCTCGCGACAGCAATCAGCCCCAGCATTTT
.	.	TRBV5-1	TRBJ1-1	CASRESGTTNTEAFF	TGCGCCAGCAGAGAATCCGGGACAACGAACACTGAAGCTTTCTTT
.	.	TRBV6-2/TRBV6-3	TRBJ1-1	CASSFLVGGTEAFF	TGTGCCAGCAGTTTCCTTGTTGGGGGCACTGAAGCTTTCTTT
.	.	TRBV4-1	TRBJ1-4	CASSSQVDRRGEKLFF	TGCGCCAGCAGCTCACAAGTCGACAGGAGAGGCGAAAAACTGTTTTTT
.	.	TRBV7-9	TRBJ2-7	CASSFTGVGYEQYF	TGTGCCAGCAGCTTCACAGGTGTAGGTTACGAGCAGTACTTC
.	.	TRBV7-2	TRBJ2-1	CASSLNGGVEQFF	TGTGCCAGCAGCTTGAACGGGGGTGTAGAGCAGTTCTTC
.	.	TRBV5-4	TRBJ2-5	CASSPYRQETQYF	TGTGCCAGCAGCCCCTACCGGCAAGAGACCCAGTACTTC
.	.	TRBV19	TRBJ2-7	CASSIPGEGGLYEQYF	TGTGCCAGTAGTATCCCCGGAGAGGGAGGACTCTACGAGCAGTACTTC
TRBD1	.	TRBV11-2	TRBJ2-3	CASSSGQSTDTQYF	TGTGCCAGCAGCTCGGGACAGAGCACAGATACGCAGTATTTT
.	once	TRBV24-1	TRBJ2-3	CATSDSRLPTDTQYF	TGTGCCACCAGTGATTCCCGGTTGCCCACAGATACGCAGTATTTT
.	.	TRBV7-9	TRBJ2-5	CASSHAGGPQETQYF	TGTGCCAGCAGCCATGCCGGGGGGCCACAAGAGACCCAGTACTTC
.	.	TRBV3-1/TRBV3-2	TRBJ2-7	CASSQDRGGTLTYEQYF	TGTGCCAGCAGCCAAGATAGGGGCGGGACTCTCACCTACGAGCAGTACTTC
.	.	TRBV6-5	TRBJ1-1	CASSYGVGGQFTEAFF	TGTGCCAGCAGTTACGGTGTGGGGGGTCAGTTCACTGAAGCTTTCTTT
TRBD2	.	TRBV4-1	TRBJ2-3	CASSQRGARDTQYF	TGCGCCAGCAGCCAGCGGGGGGCGCGCGATACGCAGTATTTT
.	.	TRBV14	TRBJ1-5	CASSQTMRRAGNQPQHF	TGTGCCAGCAGCCAAACCATGCGTAGGGCAGGGAATCAGCCCCAGCATTTT
.	.	TRBV27	TRBJ2-5	CASSPYGQSLAETQYF	TGTGCCAGCAGTCCATATGGACAGTCTCTGGCGGAGACCCAGTACTTC
.	.	TRBV7-3	TRBJ1-6	CASSPGTKNSPLHF	TGTGCCAGCAGCCCCGGGACGAAGAATTCACCCCTCCACTTT
TRBD1	.	TRBV4-1	TRBJ2-4	CASSQTGTGVDIQYF	TGCGCCAGCAGCCAAACCGGGACAGGAGTAGACATTCAGTACTTC
TRBD1	.	TRBV9	TRBJ2-7	CASSVQTGGEQYF	TGTGCCAGCAGCGTACAGACAGGGGGCGAGCAGTACTTC
.	.	TRBV6-1	TRBJ1-1	CASSEGPDDTEAFF	TGTGCCAGCAGTGAGGGTCCGGACGACACTGAAGCTTTCTTT
.	.	TRBV5-1	TRBJ1-4	CASSSTDFVGEKLFF	TGCGCCAGCAGCTCTACTGACTTTGTCGGTGAAAAACTGTTTTTT
.	.	TRBV3-1/TRBV3-2	TRBJ1-2	CASTPGTFYYGYTF	TGTGCCAGCACCCCGGGGACTTTTTACTATGGCTACACCTTC
.	.	TRBV6-1	TRBJ2-2	CASSEEVRRQGNTGELFF	TGTGCCAGCAGTGAAGAGGTCAGGAGGCAGGGGAACACCGGGGAGCTGTTTTTT
TRBD1	.	TRBV7-9	TRBJ1-1	CASRSGTGNPEAFF	TGTGCCAGCAGATCCGGGACAGGGAACCCTGAAGCTTTCTTT
.	.	TRBV13	TRBJ1-4	CASTEGRGPGEKLFF	TGTGCCAGCACCGAAGGACGGGGGCCAGGGGAAAAACTGTTTTTT
.	.	TRBV6-5	TRBJ1-1	CASRPSGNTEAFF	TGTGCCAGCAGACCCAGTGGGAACACTGAAGCTTTCTTT
TRBD1	.	TRBV7-2	TRBJ2-7	CASREWAQGHEQYF	TGTGCCAGCAGGGAATGGGCACAGGGGCACGAGCAGTACTTC
.	.	TRBV6-1	TRBJ1-1	CASSEVGAEAFF	TGTGCCAGCAGTGAAGTAGGTGCTGAAGCTTTCTTT
TRBD2	.	TRBV13	TRBJ2-1	CASSLGPSGGYNEQFF	TGTGCCAGCAGCTTAGGTCCAAGCGGGGGCTACAATGAGCAGTTCTTC
TRBD1	.	TRBV3-1/TRBV3-2	TRBJ1-1	CASSRRQGEAFF	TGTGCCAGCAGCCGCCGACAGGGCGAAGCTTTCTTT
TRBD1	once	TRBV30	TRBJ1-1	CAWGTGGGTEAFF	TGTGCCTGGGGGACAGGGGGCGGAACTGAAGCTTTCTTT
.	.	TRBV27	TRBJ2-5	CASSLLHRPAETQYF	TGTGCCAGCAGTTTACTCCACAGGCCTGCCGAGACCCAGTACTTC
.	once	TRBV27	TRBJ1-2	CASRSGAGPYGYTF	TGTGCCAGCAGGTCGGGTGCAGGGCCCTATGGCTACACCTTC
TRBD2	.	TRBV6-4	TRBJ2-1	CASSPTSGGYNEQFF	TGTGCCAGCAGTCCTACTAGCGGGGGCTACAATGAGCAGTTCTTC